These T cell receptor beta chains were read from a single sample in a study of blood T cell repertoires in COVID-19. The protocol was immunoSEQ multiplex PCR, while the TCRdb copy is restricted to in-frame clones and leaves out a portion. Of about 57,000 clones listed, approximately 80% are singletons. The sample consisted of PBMCs or T cells enriched from blood (not recorded which). The receptors were sampled from a woman aged 40-49 years with acute COVID-19. The CDR3 runs from the conserved cysteine through the conserved F or W. Each record gives: D gene, V gene, J gene, clone size, CDR3 DNA, CDR3 protein. A D gene is named only where the DNA matches it firmly. The size of a clone is reported for some rows only, either as once, few or many, or as a class for expanded clones.

>-|TRBV28|TRBJ1-5|few
TGTGCCAGTACAGGGTTTCGGCAGCCCCAGCATTTT
CASTGFRQPQHF
>TRBD1|TRBV5-1|TRBJ1-1|-
TGCGCCAGCAGGCCGACCGGGACAGGGTCCACTGAAGCTTTCTTT
CASRPTGTGSTEAFF
>-|TRBV27|TRBJ2-3|once
TGTGCCAGCAGTGGATTCGAGGCGCAGTATTTT
CASSGFEAQYF
>-|TRBV28|TRBJ2-5|-
TGTGCCAGCAGTTTGTTCGTAAACCAAGAGACCCAGTACTTC
CASSLFVNQETQYF
>-|TRBV10-3|TRBJ1-3|-
TGTGCCATCAGTGTATGTGTGGAGTGCCACACCATATATTTT
CAISVCVECHTIYF
>-|TRBV4-1|TRBJ2-5|-
TGCGCCAGCAGCCAACAAAACAGGGCCCAGGAGACCCAGTACTTC
CASSQQNRAQETQYF
>TRBD1|TRBV9|TRBJ1-1|few
TGTGCCAGCAGCGTAACACAGGGGGGAACTGAAGCTTTCTTT
CASSVTQGGTEAFF
>TRBD1|TRBV5-4|TRBJ1-6|-
TGTGCCAGCAGTGACAGGGGCGACGGTTCACCCCTCCACTTT
CASSDRGDGSPLHF
>-|TRBV6-1|TRBJ2-2|few
TGTGCCAGCAGTGACAGGGGAGACACCGGGGAGCTGTTTTTT
CASSDRGDTGELFF
>TRBD1|TRBV5-5|TRBJ1-1|-
TGTGCCAGCAGCTTACAGGGGGCCCTGAACACTGAAGCTTTCTTT
CASSLQGALNTEAFF
>TRBD1|TRBV24-1|TRBJ2-7|-
TGTGCCACCAGTGATCCCGGGACAGCTTTGGGGGAGCAGTACTTC
CATSDPGTALGEQYF
>TRBD1|TRBV6-1|TRBJ1-2|-
TGTGCCAGCAGTGAAGCTTGGCAGGGGGGCTATGGCTACACCTTC
CASSEAWQGGYGYTF
>-|TRBV29-1|TRBJ1-5|-
TGCAGCGTGTCTCACCGAGGACAGAATCAGCCCCAGCATTTT
CSVSHRGQNQPQHF
>-|TRBV12-3/TRBV12-4|TRBJ2-2|-
TGTGCCAGCAGTTTGGGGCCGGAGCTGTTTTTT
CASSLGPELFF
>-|TRBV5-1|TRBJ2-2|-
TGCGCCAGCAGCTTGGGGTCCAGGGTTAACACCGGGGAGCTGTTTTTT
CASSLGSRVNTGELFF
>-|TRBV10-3|TRBJ2-5|-
TGTGCCATCAGTGCCCTACTAGGGATCCAAGAGACCCAGTACTTC
CAISALLGIQETQYF
>-|TRBV28|TRBJ2-3|-
TGTGCCAGCAACGACGGAGAGGTGGGCACAGATACGCAGTATTTT
CASNDGEVGTDTQYF
>-|TRBV5-6|TRBJ1-5|once
TGTGCCAGCAGCTTCGGTGGGACAATGAATCAGCCCCAGCATTTT
CASSFGGTMNQPQHF